This T cell receptor beta chain was recovered during a study of blood T cell repertoires in COVID-19. At the level of the study: T cells, B-cell-depleted T cells, or PBMCs supplied cDNA or gDNA.

Assay: immunoSEQ multiplex PCR; the TCRdb copy retains only in-frame clones and omits some. Of approximately 300,000 clones listed, around 90% are singletons. The germline gives CDR1 MDHEN, CDR2 SYDVKM. The length of the CDR3 is 15 residues. V was clipped by 2 bases and J by 8 bases, with 18 bases between them. Cohorts were assigned according to the clinical history that participants reported. The receptor's source is a man between 60 and 75 years old who had recovered from COVID-19. The chain couples TRBV28 to TRBJ1-2; D call uncertain. The specimen was PBMCs or T cells enriched from blood (not recorded which). CDR3 in DNA: TGTGCCAGCAGTTTACGTTCAGGCCCCCTTAGGGGCTACACCTTC. Amino acids: CASSLRSGPLRGYTF.